These T cell receptor beta chains were read from a single sample in a study of blood T cells in healthy people across ages. TCRdb processed the 5' RACE reads anew with MiXCR; each CDR3 protein has one entry. The table has around 1,800,000 distinct CDR3 sequences, 39% seen once; the top ten hold more than 20%. The sample taken for sequencing was blood. These receptors were taken from a human donor in good health. The CDR3 runs from the conserved cysteine through the conserved F or W. The order of the fields is J gene, D gene, clone size, V gene, CDR3 DNA, CDR3 protein. A D gene is named only where the DNA matches it firmly. Size tells how often a clone was seen (once, few, many) or the class of an expanded clone, and some rows leave it out.

j_call: TRBJ1-5; d_call: .; clone_size: .; v_call: TRBV15; cdr3_nt: TGTGCCACCAGCAGAGGCAGGGGAGGTCAGCCCCAGCATTTT; cdr3_aa: CATSRGRGGQPQHF
j_call: TRBJ2-3; d_call: TRBD2; clone_size: .; v_call: TRBV7-2; cdr3_nt: TGTGCCAGCAGCTCACCCCCCGAGCGGGGGGCGCAGTATTTT; cdr3_aa: CASSSPPERGAQYF
j_call: TRBJ2-1; d_call: .; clone_size: .; v_call: TRBV10-3; cdr3_nt: TGTGCCACACACCGTACGGCCCTAAGCTCCTACAATGAGCAGTTCTTC; cdr3_aa: CATHRTALSSYNEQFF
j_call: TRBJ1-1; d_call: .; clone_size: .; v_call: TRBV10-3; cdr3_nt: TGTGCCATCAGTGAGTCGATTATGAACACTGAAGCTTTCTTT; cdr3_aa: CAISESIMNTEAFF
j_call: TRBJ1-5; d_call: TRBD1; clone_size: .; v_call: TRBV12-3/TRBV12-4; cdr3_nt: TGTGCCAGCAGACTACAGGGGTTTAATCAGCCCCAGCATTTT; cdr3_aa: CASRLQGFNQPQHF
j_call: TRBJ1-2; d_call: .; clone_size: .; v_call: TRBV29-1; cdr3_nt: TGCAGCGCCTCCGGACGGCAGGGAGGCTACACCTTC; cdr3_aa: CSASGRQGGYTF
j_call: TRBJ1-5; d_call: .; clone_size: .; v_call: TRBV5-1; cdr3_nt: TGCGCCAGCAGCTTGGTGCCAGCTCGGGGTCAGCCCCAGCATTTT; cdr3_aa: CASSLVPARGQPQHF
j_call: TRBJ2-7; d_call: .; clone_size: .; v_call: TRBV20-1; cdr3_nt: TGCAGTGCTAGCGACCGGACCTCCTACGAGCAGTACTTC; cdr3_aa: CSASDRTSYEQYF
j_call: TRBJ1-1; d_call: .; clone_size: .; v_call: TRBV28; cdr3_nt: TGTGCCAGCAGTCTTCCCGGGACCATCGACGCTGAAGCTTTCTTT; cdr3_aa: CASSLPGTIDAEAFF
j_call: TRBJ1-4; d_call: .; clone_size: .; v_call: TRBV7-2; cdr3_nt: TGTGCCAGCAGCTTAGGGCAGGGATGTGAAAAACTGTTTTTT; cdr3_aa: CASSLGQGCEKLFF
j_call: TRBJ2-1; d_call: .; clone_size: .; v_call: TRBV27; cdr3_nt: TGTGCCACCCTTCCAGGGGGGGGTGGGGATGAGCAGTTCTTC; cdr3_aa: CATLPGGGGDEQFF
j_call: TRBJ2-5; d_call: .; clone_size: few; v_call: TRBV20-1; cdr3_nt: TGCAGTGCTAGAGAGGATCGAGAGACCCAGTACTTC; cdr3_aa: CSAREDRETQYF
j_call: TRBJ2-2; d_call: .; clone_size: .; v_call: TRBV6-5; cdr3_nt: TGTGCCAGCAGTAGTGCGAACACCGGGGAGCTGTTTTTT; cdr3_aa: CASSSANTGELFF
j_call: TRBJ1-2; d_call: .; clone_size: .; v_call: TRBV3-1; cdr3_nt: TGTGCCAGCAGCCCTACTTACGCCGCGGGAGTGGGCTACACCTTC; cdr3_aa: CASSPTYAAGVGYTF
j_call: TRBJ2-3; d_call: .; clone_size: .; v_call: TRBV4-1; cdr3_nt: TGCGCCAGCAGCCAAGAAGCACATAGCTCCTACGAGCAGTATTTT; cdr3_aa: CASSQEAHSSYEQYF
j_call: TRBJ1-6; d_call: .; clone_size: .; v_call: TRBV15; cdr3_nt: TGTGCCACCAACTCCTATAATTCACCCCTCCACTTT; cdr3_aa: CATNSYNSPLHF
j_call: TRBJ1-2; d_call: .; clone_size: few; v_call: TRBV25-1; cdr3_nt: TGTGCCAGCAGTGATGTCAGGACACCCGCTAGCTATGGCTACACCTTC; cdr3_aa: CASSDVRTPASYGYTF
j_call: TRBJ2-7; d_call: .; clone_size: few; v_call: TRBV30; cdr3_nt: TGTGCCTGGAGTGTGGGGGATACCTACGAGCAGTACTTC; cdr3_aa: CAWSVGDTYEQYF
j_call: TRBJ2-3; d_call: .; clone_size: .; v_call: TRBV28; cdr3_nt: TGTGCCAGCAGCCGACAACTGACAGATACGCAGTATTTT; cdr3_aa: CASSRQLTDTQYF
j_call: TRBJ2-7; d_call: .; clone_size: few; v_call: TRBV7-2; cdr3_nt: TGTGCCAGCAGCCAGGGGACAACCGAGCAGTACTTC; cdr3_aa: CASSQGTTEQYF
j_call: TRBJ2-5; d_call: .; clone_size: few; v_call: TRBV29-1; cdr3_nt: TGCAGCGTTGAAGTGCTAGGAGTGGAGACCCAGTACTTC; cdr3_aa: CSVEVLGVETQYF
j_call: TRBJ1-2; d_call: .; clone_size: .; v_call: TRBV7-9; cdr3_nt: TGTGCCAGCGACGAGGGCTATGGCTACACCTTC; cdr3_aa: CASDEGYGYTF